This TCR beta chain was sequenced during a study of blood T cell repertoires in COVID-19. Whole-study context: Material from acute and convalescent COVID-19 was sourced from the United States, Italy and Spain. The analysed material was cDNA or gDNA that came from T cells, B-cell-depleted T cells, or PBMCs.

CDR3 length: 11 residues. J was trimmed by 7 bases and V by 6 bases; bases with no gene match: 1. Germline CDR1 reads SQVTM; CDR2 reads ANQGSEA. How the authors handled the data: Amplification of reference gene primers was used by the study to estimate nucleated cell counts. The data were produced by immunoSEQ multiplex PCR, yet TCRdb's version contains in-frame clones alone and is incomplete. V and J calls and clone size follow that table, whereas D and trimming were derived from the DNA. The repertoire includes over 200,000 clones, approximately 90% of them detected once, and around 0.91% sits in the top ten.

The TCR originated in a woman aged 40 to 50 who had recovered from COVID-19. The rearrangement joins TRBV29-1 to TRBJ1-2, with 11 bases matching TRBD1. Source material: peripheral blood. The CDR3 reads CSVDRGLGYTF. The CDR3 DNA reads TGCAGCGTGGACAGGGGGCTTGGCTACACCTTC.